This TCR beta chain stems from a study of cytomegalovirus exposure and HLA in healthy donors. Study conclusions and caveats: The listing of 160 or so TCR beta chains classed them as cytomegalovirus-associated. Three chains linked to CMV were shown in vitro to be specific for CMV antigens.

V gave up 5 bases and J gave up 0 bases, with 13 bases separating them. This CDR3 is 15 amino acids long. Germline CDR1 reads MDHEN; CDR2 reads SYDVKM. Produced via immunoSEQ multiplex PCR; TCRdb's table is partial and in-frame only. The table has some 250,000 clones, 85% to 90% seen once. Remarks on this clone: Its antigen is not identified.

This sequence originates from a woman aged 18-29 years in good health and CMV-seronegative. V and J are TRBV28 and TRBJ1-1, with unresolved D. Specimen: PBMCs. The DNA of the CDR3 is TGTGCCAGCAGTCCTACGTCGATATTGAACACTGAAGCTTTCTTT. It codes for CASSPTSILNTEAFF.